The clone carrying this T cell receptor beta chain has only a few counts. Its cognate antigen is unknown. Trimming removed 0 bases at V and 0 bases at J, with 15 bases between. The CDR3 sequence is 18 residues long. Per the germline V gene, CDR1 is SNHLY and CDR2 is FYNNEI. TCRdb processed the reads anew with MiXCR; each CDR3 protein has one entry. The table includes around 230,000 distinct CDR3 sequences, about 39% detected once. The data derive from a study of T cell repertoires in cytomegalovirus infection. The chain joins TRBV2 to TRBJ1-5; tentative D call: TRBD1 (6 bases). The receptor was derived from a human donor in good health (CMV status not recorded). Some clones in this sample may be carry-over from other donors' samples. Sequencing was performed on CD8+ T cells from cultured PBMCs, taken from culture after CMV antigen stimulation. The CDR3 reads CASSEAPGGFHSNQPQHF. The CDR3 DNA is TGTGCCAGCAGTGAAGCTCCGGGGGGCTTCCATAGCAATCAGCCCCAGCATTTT.